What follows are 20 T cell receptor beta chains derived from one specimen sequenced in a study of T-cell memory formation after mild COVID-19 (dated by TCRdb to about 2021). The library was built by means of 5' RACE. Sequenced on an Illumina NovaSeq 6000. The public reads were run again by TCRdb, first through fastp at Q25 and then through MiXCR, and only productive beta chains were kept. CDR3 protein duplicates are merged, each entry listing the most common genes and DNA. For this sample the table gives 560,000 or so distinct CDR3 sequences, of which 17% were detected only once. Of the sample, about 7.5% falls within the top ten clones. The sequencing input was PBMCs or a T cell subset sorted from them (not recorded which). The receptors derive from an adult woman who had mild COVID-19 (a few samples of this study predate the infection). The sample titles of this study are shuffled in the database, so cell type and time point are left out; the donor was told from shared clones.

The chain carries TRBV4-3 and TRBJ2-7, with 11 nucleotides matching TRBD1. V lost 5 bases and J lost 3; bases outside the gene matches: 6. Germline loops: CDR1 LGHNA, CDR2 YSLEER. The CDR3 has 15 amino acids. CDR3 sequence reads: CASSEGQGGNYEQYF. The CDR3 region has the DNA TGCGCCAGCAGCGAGGGACAGGGGGGTAACTACGAGCAGTACTTC.

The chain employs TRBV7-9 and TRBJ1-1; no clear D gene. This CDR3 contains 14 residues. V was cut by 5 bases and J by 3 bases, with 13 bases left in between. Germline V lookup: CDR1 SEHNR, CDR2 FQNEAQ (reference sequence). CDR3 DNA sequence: TGTGCCAGCAGCCTAAGGTCCGGCGACACTGAAGCTTTCTTT. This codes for CASSLRSGDTEAFF.

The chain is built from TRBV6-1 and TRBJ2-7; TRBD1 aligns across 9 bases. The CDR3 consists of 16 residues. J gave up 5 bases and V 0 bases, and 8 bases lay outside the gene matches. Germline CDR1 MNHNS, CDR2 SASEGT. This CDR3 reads CASSEALGQGKNEQYF. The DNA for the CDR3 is TGTGCCAGCAGTGAAGCGCTAGGACAGGGGAAAAACGAGCAGTACTTC.

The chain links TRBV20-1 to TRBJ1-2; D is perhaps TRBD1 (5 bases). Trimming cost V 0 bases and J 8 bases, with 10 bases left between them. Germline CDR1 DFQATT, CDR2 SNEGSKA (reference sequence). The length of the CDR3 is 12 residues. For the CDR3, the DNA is TGCAGTGCTAGAGATCGCAGGGAAGGCTACACCTTC. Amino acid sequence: CSARDRREGYTF.

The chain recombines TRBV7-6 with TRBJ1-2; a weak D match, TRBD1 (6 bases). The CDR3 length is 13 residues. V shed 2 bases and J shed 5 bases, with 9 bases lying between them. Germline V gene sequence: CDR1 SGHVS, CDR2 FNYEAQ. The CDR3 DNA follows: TGTGCCAGCAGCTTAAGTCAGGGGTATGGCTACACCTTC. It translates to CASSLSQGYGYTF.

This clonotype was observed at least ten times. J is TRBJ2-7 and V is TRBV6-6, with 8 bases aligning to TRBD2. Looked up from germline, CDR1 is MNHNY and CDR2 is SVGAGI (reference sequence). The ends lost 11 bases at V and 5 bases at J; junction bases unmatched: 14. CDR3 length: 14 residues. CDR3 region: CAAAGNGRAHEQYF. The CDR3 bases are TGTGCCGCCGCCGGGAACGGGAGGGCCCACGAGCAGTACTTC.

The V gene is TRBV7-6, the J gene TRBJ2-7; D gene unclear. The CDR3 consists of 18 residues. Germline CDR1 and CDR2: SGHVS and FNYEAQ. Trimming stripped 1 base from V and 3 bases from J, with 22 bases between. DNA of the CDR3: TGTGCCAGCAGCTTAGGACGCGTCGGGTCGACGGGCCGCTACGAGCAGTACTTC. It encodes CASSLGRVGSTGRYEQYF. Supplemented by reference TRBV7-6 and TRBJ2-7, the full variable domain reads GAGVSQSPRYKVTKRGQDVALRCDPISGHVSLYWYRQALGQGPEFLTYFNYEAQQDKSGLPNDRFSAERPEGSISTLTIQRTEQRDSAMYRCASSLGRVGSTGRYEQYFGPGTRLTVT.

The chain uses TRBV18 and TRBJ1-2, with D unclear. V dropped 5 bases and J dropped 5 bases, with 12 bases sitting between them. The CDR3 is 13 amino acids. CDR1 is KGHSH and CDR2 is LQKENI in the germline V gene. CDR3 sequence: CASSTTSDYGYTF. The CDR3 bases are TGTGCCAGCTCAACCACTTCGGATTATGGCTACACCTTC. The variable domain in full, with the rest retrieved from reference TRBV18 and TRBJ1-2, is NAGVMQNPRHLVRRRGQEARLRCSPMKGHSHVYWYRQLPEEGLKFMVYLQKENIIDESGMPKERFSAEFPKEGPSILRIQQVVRGDSAAYFCASSTTSDYGYTFGSGTRLTVV.

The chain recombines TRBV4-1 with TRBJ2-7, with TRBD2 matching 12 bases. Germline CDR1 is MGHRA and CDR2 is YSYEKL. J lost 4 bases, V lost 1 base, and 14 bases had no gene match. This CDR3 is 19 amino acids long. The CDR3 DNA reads TGCGCCAGCAGCCAAGTACCGTCCCTAGCGGGGGGGCCGTTTTACGAGCAGTACTTC. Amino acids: CASSQVPSLAGGPFYEQYF.

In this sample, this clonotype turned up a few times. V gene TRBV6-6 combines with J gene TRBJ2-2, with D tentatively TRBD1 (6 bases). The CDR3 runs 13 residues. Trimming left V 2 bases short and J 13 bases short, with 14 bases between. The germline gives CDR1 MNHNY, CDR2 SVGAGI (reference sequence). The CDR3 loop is CASSYQGPVVLFF. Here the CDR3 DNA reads TGTGCCAGCAGTTACCAGGGGCCGGTGGTGCTGTTTTTT.

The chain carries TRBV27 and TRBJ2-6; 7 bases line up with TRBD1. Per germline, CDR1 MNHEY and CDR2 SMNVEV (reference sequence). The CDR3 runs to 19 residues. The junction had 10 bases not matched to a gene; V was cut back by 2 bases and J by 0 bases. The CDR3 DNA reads TGTGCCAGCAGTTTACAACAGGGGCGGACCCCCTCTGGGGCCAACGTCCTGACTTTC. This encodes CASSLQQGRTPSGANVLTF.

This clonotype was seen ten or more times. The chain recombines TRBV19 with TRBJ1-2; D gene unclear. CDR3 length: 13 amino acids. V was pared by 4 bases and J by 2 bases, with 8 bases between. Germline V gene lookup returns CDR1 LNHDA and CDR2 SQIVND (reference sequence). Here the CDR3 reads CASSRAENYGYTF. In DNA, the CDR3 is TGTGCCAGTAGTAGGGCCGAGAACTATGGCTACACCTTC.

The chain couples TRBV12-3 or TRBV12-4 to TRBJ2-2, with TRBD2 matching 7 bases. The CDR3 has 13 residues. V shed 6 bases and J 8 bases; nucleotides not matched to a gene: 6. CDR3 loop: CASSPGEGGELFF. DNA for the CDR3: TGTGCCAGCAGCCCTGGGGAGGGGGGGGAGCTGTTTTTT.

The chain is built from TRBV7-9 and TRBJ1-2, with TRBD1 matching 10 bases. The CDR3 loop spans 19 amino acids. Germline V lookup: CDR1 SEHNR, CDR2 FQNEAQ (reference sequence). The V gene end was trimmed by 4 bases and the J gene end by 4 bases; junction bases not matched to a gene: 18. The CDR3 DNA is TGTGCCAGCAGCTACCGGCCCAAGACAGGGGGCGTTCGATTCTATGGCTACACCTTC. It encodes CASSYRPKTGGVRFYGYTF.

The CDR3 loop reads CAISEEFVVGYTF. CDR3 nucleotides: TGTGCCATCAGTGAGGAGTTTGTGGTTGGCTACACCTTC. The chain combines TRBV10-3 with TRBJ1-2, with no clear D. Trimming stripped 2 bases from V and 7 bases from J, with 11 bases between. The germline V gene encodes CDR1 ENHRY and CDR2 SYGVKD. The CDR3 is 13 amino acids.

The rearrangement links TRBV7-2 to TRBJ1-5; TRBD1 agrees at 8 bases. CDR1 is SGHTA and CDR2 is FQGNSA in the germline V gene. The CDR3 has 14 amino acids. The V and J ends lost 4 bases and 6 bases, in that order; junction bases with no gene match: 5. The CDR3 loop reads CASSWTGNGQPQHF. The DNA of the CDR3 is TGTGCCAGCAGCTGGACAGGGAATGGTCAGCCCCAGCATTTT.

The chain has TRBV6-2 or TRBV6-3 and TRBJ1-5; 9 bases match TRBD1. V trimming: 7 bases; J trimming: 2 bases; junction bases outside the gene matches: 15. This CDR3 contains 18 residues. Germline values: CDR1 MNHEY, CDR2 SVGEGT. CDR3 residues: CASNAGQGMIAGNQPQHF. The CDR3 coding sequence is TGTGCCAGCAATGCGGGACAGGGAATGATTGCGGGCAATCAGCCCCAGCATTTT.

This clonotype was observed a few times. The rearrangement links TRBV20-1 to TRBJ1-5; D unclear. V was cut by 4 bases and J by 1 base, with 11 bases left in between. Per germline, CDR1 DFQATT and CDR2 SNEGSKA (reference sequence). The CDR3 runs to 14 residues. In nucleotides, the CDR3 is TGCAGTGCTAATTGGCTCAGGAGCAATCAGCCCCAGCATTTT. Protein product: CSANWLRSNQPQHF.

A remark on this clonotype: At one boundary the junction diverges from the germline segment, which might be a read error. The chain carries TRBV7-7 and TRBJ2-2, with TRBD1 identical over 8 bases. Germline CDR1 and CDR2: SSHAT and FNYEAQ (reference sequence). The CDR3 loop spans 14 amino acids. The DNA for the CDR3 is TGTGCTAGCAGTCGGACAGGGAGAACCGGGGAGCTGTTTTTT. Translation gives CASSRTGRTGELFF.

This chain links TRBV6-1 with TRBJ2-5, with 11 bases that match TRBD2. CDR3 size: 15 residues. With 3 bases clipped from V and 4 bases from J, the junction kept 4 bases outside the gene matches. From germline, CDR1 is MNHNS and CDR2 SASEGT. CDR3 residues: CASSDSGRAGETQYF. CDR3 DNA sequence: TGTGCCAGCAGTGATAGCGGGAGGGCCGGAGAGACCCAGTACTTC.